This passage covers 13 T cell receptor beta chains from one sample sequenced in a study of beta chain features in type 1 diabetes. Expressed TCRB transcripts got sequenced, as all isolated RNA was reverse transcribed. Assay used: immunoSEQ multiplex PCR; TCRdb lists only in-frame clones, some missing. The sample includes around 200,000 clones, approximately 13% of them seen just once. The sequencing input was central memory CD4+ T cells from blood. Receptors originate from a woman younger than 30 in good health.

V is TRBV5-1 and J is TRBJ1-1; TRBD1 matches 9 bases. From germline, CDR1 is SGHRS and CDR2 YFSETQ. There are 15 residues in the CDR3. V shed 2 bases and J 0 bases; nucleotides not matched to a gene: 2. This CDR3 is CASSFRQGVNTEAFF. The CDR3 bases are TGCGCCAGCAGCTTCAGACAGGGGGTGAACACTGAAGCTTTCTTT.

The chain combines TRBV20-1 with TRBJ1-4; no reliable D call. This CDR3 region has 11 residues. Germline assignment: CDR1 DFQATT and CDR2 SNEGSKA (reference sequence). Deletions cut 4 bases from V and 6 bases from J, with 6 bases between. For the CDR3, the DNA is TGCAGTGCTATTACTTATGAAAAACTGTTTTTT. Amino acids: CSAITYEKLFF.

V gene TRBV11-2 combines with J gene TRBJ1-5; tentatively, D is TRBD1 (5 bases). Germline V gives CDR1 SGHAT, CDR2 FQNNGV. This CDR3 contains 14 residues. The V end was cut by 0 bases, the J end by 10 bases, with 13 bases between. The CDR3 DNA reads TGTGCCAGCAGCTTAGACAGGGCCATCCCTCCCCAGCATTTT. Amino acids: CASSLDRAIPPQHF.

This clone was seen more than once but under ten times. The sample contains more than one DNA sequence encoding this CDR3. The chain combines TRBV20-1 with TRBJ2-7, with 8 positions matching TRBD2. The length of the CDR3 is 11 residues. Germline CDR1 is DFQATT and CDR2 is SNEGSKA (reference sequence). The junction had 3 bases not matched to a gene; V was cut back by 7 bases and J by 4 bases. Here the CDR3 reads CSGQREYEQYF. CDR3 DNA sequence: TGCAGTGGACAGCGGGAGTACGAGCAGTACTTC.

Ten or more counts support this clone. V is TRBV15 and J is TRBJ2-2; D may be TRBD2 (6 bases). The CDR3 length is 15 residues. Trimming removed 5 bases from V and 0 bases from J, with 10 bases in between. Germline V gene lookup returns CDR1 LNHNV and CDR2 YYDKDF (reference sequence). Here the CDR3 DNA reads TGTGCCACCAGCCCGGGACTCCCGAACACCGGGGAGCTGTTTTTT. Its translation: CATSPGLPNTGELFF.

There are a few counts of this clone. The V call is TRBV9, the J call TRBJ1-3, with D possibly matching TRBD1 (5 bases). Germline V lookup: CDR1 SGDLS, CDR2 YYNGEE. The CDR3 loop spans 15 amino acids. The V end was cut by 4 bases, the J end by 7 bases, with 18 bases between. The CDR3 region has the DNA TGTGCCAGCAGCCCCCAATTGGGGCTAAGGAACACCATATATTTT. This gives the protein CASSPQLGLRNTIYF.

The chain couples TRBV4-3 to TRBJ2-1; weak D call: TRBD2 (5 bases). The CDR3 is 16 residues long. V gave up 8 bases and J gave up 8 bases, with 25 bases separating them. Germline lookup yields CDR1 LGHNA and CDR2 YSLEER. The CDR3: CASAKLPETTPDEQFF. CDR3 in DNA: TGCGCCAGCGCCAAACTACCCGAGACTACGCCTGATGAGCAGTTCTTC.

This clone was picked up a small number of times. CDR3 sequence: CAWSASTSGSRYEQYF. For the CDR3, the DNA is TGTGCCTGGAGTGCCTCCACTAGCGGGAGCCGGTACGAGCAGTACTTC. The chain recombines TRBV30 with TRBJ2-7; 11 bases match TRBD2. The V gene's germline CDR1 is GTSNPN and CDR2 SVGIG (reference sequence). Unmatched junction bases numbered 9, after V lost 1 base and J lost 4 bases. The CDR3 covers 16 residues.

This clone was seen a few times. The chain is built from TRBV11-1 and TRBJ2-7; perhaps TRBD2 as D (5 bases). Germline CDR1 SGHAT, CDR2 FQDESV (reference sequence). V was cut by 6 bases and J by 3 bases, with 9 bases left in between. This CDR3 comprises 12 residues. CDR3 residues: CASSLRGYEQYF. For the CDR3, the DNA is TGTGCCAGCAGTCTCCGGGGCTACGAGCAGTACTTC.

This clone was observed a few times. The chain's CDR3 is CASSLGQYTGELFF. CDR3 sequence (DNA): TGTGCCAGCAGTCTCGGACAGTACACCGGGGAGCTGTTTTTT. This chain connects TRBV28 to TRBJ2-2, with D perhaps matching TRBD1 (6 bases). V was pared by 5 bases and J by 3 bases, with 10 bases between. This CDR3 has 14 residues. Per germline, CDR1 MDHEN and CDR2 SYDVKM.

The V call is TRBV18, the J call TRBJ2-4; 11 bases line up with TRBD1. The CDR3 runs 16 residues. Per the germline V gene, CDR1 is KGHSH and CDR2 is LQKENI. Losses at the gene ends were 4 bases for V and 4 bases for J; bases not matched to a gene: 6. The CDR3: CASSLLRDRGKNIQYF. The CDR3, as DNA: TGTGCCAGCTCACTCCTCCGGGACAGGGGGAAAAACATTCAGTACTTC.

This clone has just a few counts. The chain joins TRBV10-3 to TRBJ1-2; 9 nucleotides match TRBD1. V was pared by 0 bases and J by 8 bases, with 13 bases of the junction left unmatched. Looked up from germline, CDR1 is ENHRY and CDR2 is SYGVKD. The CDR3 contains 17 residues. CDR3 loop: CAISESPGQGQKRGYTF. The CDR3 nucleotides read TGTGCCATCAGTGAGTCCCCGGGACAGGGCCAGAAGCGAGGCTACACCTTC.

This sequence joins TRBV7-3 and TRBJ2-1; 8 positions match TRBD2. After removal of 4 bases from V and 0 bases from J, the junction contained 2 bases not matched to a gene. This CDR3 is 15 amino acids long. Germline assignment: CDR1 SGHTA and CDR2 FQGTGA. The CDR3 DNA is TGTGCCAGCAGCTCGCTAGCGGGCTCCTACAATGAGCAGTTCTTC. Its translation: CASSSLAGSYNEQFF.